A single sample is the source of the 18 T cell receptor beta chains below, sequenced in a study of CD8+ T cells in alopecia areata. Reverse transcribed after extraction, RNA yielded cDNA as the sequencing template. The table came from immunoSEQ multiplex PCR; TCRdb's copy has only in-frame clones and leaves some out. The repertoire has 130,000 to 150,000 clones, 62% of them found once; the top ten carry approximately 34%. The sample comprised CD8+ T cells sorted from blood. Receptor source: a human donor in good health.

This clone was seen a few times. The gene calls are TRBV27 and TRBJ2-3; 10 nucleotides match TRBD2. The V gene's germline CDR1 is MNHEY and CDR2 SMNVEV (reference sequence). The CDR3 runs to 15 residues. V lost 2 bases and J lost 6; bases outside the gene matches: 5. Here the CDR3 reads CASSLLAGAGDTQYF. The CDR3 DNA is TGTGCCAGCAGTTTACTAGCGGGAGCAGGGGATACGCAGTATTTT.

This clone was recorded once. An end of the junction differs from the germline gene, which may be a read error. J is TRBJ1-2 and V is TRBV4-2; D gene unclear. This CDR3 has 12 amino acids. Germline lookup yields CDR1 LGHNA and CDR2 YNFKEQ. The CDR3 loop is CASSQDPDQLDF. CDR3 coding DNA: TGTGCCAGCAGCCAAGATCCAGACCAACTGGACTTC.

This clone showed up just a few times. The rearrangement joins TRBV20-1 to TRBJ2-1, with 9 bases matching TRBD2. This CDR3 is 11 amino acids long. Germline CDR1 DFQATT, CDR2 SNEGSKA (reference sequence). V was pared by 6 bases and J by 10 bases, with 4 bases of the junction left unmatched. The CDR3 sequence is CSAIGLAEQFF. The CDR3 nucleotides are TGCAGTGCAATCGGACTAGCGGAGCAGTTCTTC.

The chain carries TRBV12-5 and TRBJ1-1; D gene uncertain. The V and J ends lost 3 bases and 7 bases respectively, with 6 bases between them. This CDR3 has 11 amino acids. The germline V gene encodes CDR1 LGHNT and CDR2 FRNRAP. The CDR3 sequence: CASGFGSEAFF. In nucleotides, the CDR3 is TGTGCTAGTGGTTTTGGGAGTGAAGCTTTCTTT.

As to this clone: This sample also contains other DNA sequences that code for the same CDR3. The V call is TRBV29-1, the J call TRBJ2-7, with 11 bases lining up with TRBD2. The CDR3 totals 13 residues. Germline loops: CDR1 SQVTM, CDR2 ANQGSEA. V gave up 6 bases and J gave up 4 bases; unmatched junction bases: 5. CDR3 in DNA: TGCAGCGTCGCCGGGACTAGCGGTTACGAGCAGTACTTC. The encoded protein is CSVAGTSGYEQYF.

Here the CDR3 DNA reads TGTGCCAGTAGTACCTCCGGGAGCCAAGAGACCCAGTACTTC. Translating gives CASSTSGSQETQYF. The chain joins TRBV19 to TRBJ2-5; D is possibly TRBD2 (6 bases). Germline V gene sequence: CDR1 LNHDA, CDR2 SQIVND (reference sequence). The CDR3 runs 14 residues. The V and J ends lost 4 bases and 1 base respectively, with 10 bases between them.

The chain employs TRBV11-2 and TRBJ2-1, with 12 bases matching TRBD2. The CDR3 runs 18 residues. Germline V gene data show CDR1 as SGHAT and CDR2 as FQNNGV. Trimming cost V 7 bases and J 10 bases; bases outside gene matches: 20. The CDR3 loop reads CASTEFGTSGPAGREQFF. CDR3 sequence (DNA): TGTGCCAGCACCGAATTCGGGACTAGCGGGCCCGCCGGGCGGGAGCAGTTCTTC.

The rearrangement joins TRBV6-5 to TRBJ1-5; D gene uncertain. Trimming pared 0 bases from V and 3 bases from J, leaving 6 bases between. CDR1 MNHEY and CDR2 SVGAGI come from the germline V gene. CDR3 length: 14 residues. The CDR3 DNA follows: TGTGCCAGCAGTTACTCAGGGATCAATCAGCCCCAGCATTTT. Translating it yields CASSYSGINQPQHF.

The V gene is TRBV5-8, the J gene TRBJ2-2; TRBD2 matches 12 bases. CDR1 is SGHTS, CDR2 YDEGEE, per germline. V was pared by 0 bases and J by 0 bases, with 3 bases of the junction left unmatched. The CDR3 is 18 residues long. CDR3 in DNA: TGTGCCAGCAGCTTGGATACTAGCGGGAGGCCGAACACCGGGGAGCTGTTTTTT. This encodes CASSLDTSGRPNTGELFF.

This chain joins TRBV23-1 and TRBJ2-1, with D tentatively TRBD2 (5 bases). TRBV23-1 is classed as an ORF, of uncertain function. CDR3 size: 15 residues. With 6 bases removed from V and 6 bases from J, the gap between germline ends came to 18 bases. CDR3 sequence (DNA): TGCGCCAGCAGCCTGAGGGCGGCCTCCATCAATGAGCAGTTCTTC. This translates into CASSLRAASINEQFF.

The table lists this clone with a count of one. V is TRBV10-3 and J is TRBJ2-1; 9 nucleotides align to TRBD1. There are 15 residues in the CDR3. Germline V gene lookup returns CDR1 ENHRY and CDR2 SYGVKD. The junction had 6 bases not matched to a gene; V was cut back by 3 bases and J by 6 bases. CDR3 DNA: TGTGCCATCAGTGACCGGGACAGGGTCGCCAATGAGCAGTTCTTC. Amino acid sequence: CAISDRDRVANEQFF.

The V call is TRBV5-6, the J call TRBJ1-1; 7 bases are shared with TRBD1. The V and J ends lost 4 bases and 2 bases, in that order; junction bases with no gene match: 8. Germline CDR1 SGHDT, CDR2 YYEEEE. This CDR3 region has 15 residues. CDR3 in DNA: TGTGCCAGCAGCCTGTCCGGGACAGCCAACACTGAAGCTTTCTTT. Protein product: CASSLSGTANTEAFF.

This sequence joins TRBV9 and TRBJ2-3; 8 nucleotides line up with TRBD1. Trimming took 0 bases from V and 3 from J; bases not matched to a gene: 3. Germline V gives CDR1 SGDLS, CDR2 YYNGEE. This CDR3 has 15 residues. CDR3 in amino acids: CASSVEGDRTDTQYF. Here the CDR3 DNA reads TGTGCCAGCAGCGTAGAGGGGGACAGGACAGATACGCAGTATTTT.

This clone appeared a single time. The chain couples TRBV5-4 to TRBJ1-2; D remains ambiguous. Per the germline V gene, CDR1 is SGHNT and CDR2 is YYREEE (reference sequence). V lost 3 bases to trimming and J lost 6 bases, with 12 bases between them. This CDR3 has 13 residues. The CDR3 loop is CASSSPGDDGYTF. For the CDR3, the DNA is TGTGCCAGCAGCTCCCCCGGGGATGATGGCTACACCTTC.

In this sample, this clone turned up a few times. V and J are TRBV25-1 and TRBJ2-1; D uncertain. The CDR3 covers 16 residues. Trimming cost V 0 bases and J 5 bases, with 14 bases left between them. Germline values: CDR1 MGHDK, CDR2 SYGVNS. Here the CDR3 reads CASSEYELSANNEQFF. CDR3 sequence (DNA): TGTGCCAGCAGTGAATATGAGTTGTCGGCAAACAATGAGCAGTTCTTC.

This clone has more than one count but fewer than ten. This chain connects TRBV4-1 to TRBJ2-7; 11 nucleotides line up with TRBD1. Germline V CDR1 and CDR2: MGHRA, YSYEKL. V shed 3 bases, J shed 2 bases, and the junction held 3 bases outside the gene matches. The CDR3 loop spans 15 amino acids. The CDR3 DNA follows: TGCGCCAGCAGCCATAGGACAGGGGGCCCCTACGAGCAGTACTTC. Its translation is CASSHRTGGPYEQYF.

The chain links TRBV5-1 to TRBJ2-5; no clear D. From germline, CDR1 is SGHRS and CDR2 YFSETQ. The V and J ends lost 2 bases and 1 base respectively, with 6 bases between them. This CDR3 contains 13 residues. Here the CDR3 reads CASSFGSQETQYF. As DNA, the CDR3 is TGCGCCAGCAGCTTCGGCAGCCAAGAGACCCAGTACTTC.

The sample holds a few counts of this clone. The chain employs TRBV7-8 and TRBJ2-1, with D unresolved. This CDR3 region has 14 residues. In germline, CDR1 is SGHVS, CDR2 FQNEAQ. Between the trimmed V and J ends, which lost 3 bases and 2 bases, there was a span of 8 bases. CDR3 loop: CASSFSGPYNEQFF. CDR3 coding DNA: TGTGCCAGCAGCTTTTCAGGCCCCTACAATGAGCAGTTCTTC.